The next 22 T cell receptor beta chains were all read from a single sample in a study of regulatory T cells in long-lasting Graves disease. Time point reported: newly diagnosed GD, antithyroid drugs for less than 3 months. Extracted PBMC RNA gave rise to the TCR library. Combining iRepertoire HTBI primers with Arm-PCR of CDR3 regions, the authors built TCR beta libraries. MiXCR was run by TCRdb on the multiplex PCR reads, yielding one entry per CDR3 protein. Of roughly 500,000 distinct CDR3 sequences listed, around 12% are singletons. The sample was also reused in another study, on T cells in Graves' hyperthyroidism and ophthalmopathy.

The input for sequencing was peripheral blood mononuclear cells (PBMCs), taken at new diagnosis, from a patient treated with antithyroid drugs. These TCRs come from a woman in her twenties or thirties with Graves disease.

This clonotype occurred many times. The gene calls are TRBV2 and TRBJ2-7; a possible D gene is TRBD2 (5 bases). From germline, CDR1 is SNHLY and CDR2 FYNNEI. V dropped 8 bases and J dropped 1 base, with 6 bases sitting between them. The CDR3 covers 11 residues. The CDR3 DNA sequence: TGTGCCAGCGAGGGATCCTACGAGCAGTACTTC. It specifies CASEGSYEQYF.

This clonotype was observed many times. The V gene is TRBV5-7, the J gene TRBJ2-1, with 8 bases identical to TRBD1. TRBV5-7 is an ORF for which the function is uncertain. The CDR3 length is 14 residues. V lost 3 bases to trimming and J lost 6 bases; unmatched junction nucleotides: 5. The CDR3 sequence is CASSSGQGGNEQFF. In nucleotides, the CDR3 is TGTGCCAGCAGCTCAGGACAGGGAGGCAATGAGCAGTTCTTC.

The V and J genes are TRBV19 and TRBJ1-1; no clear D gene. The germline V gene encodes CDR1 LNHDA and CDR2 SQIVND (reference sequence). V was cut by 5 bases and J by 3 bases, with 10 bases left in between. CDR3 length: 13 amino acids. This chain's CDR3 is CASSQVVYTEAFF. CDR3 sequence (DNA): TGTGCCAGTAGTCAGGTGGTTTACACTGAAGCTTTCTTT.

This clonotype was detected many times. The chain links TRBV18 to TRBJ1-1, with D possibly being TRBD1 (5 bases). The V and J ends lost 6 bases and 1 base respectively, with 12 bases between them. Germline V gives CDR1 KGHSH, CDR2 LQKENI. The CDR3 spans 14 residues. CDR3 amino acids: CASSLATANTEAFF. CDR3 DNA: TGTGCCAGCTCTCTCGCGACAGCGAACACTGAAGCTTTCTTT.

The chain uses TRBV4-1 and TRBJ1-1; D is unclear. Per the germline V gene, CDR1 is MGHRA and CDR2 is YSYEKL. The CDR3 is 15 residues long. Deletions cut 0 bases from V and 4 bases from J, with 12 bases between. The CDR3 nucleotides read TGCGCCAGCAGCCAAGAGCGGGTTCGTAGCACTGAAGCTTTCTTT. Translation gives CASSQERVRSTEAFF.

This clonotype has at least ten counts. This chain connects TRBV20-1 to TRBJ2-1; 9 nucleotides align to TRBD2. CDR3 length: 16 residues. V gave up 1 base and J gave up 0 bases; unmatched junction bases: 4. From germline, CDR1 is DFQATT and CDR2 SNEGSKA (reference sequence). CDR3 loop: CSARGLAVISYNEQFF. DNA of the CDR3: TGCAGTGCTAGAGGACTAGCGGTTATCTCCTACAATGAGCAGTTCTTC.

This clonotype came up many times. The rearrangement uses TRBV10-2 and TRBJ2-7; TRBD1 matches 9 bases. The J segment lost 0 bases and the V segment lost 3 bases, leaving 3 bases of the junction unmatched. This CDR3 contains 15 residues. Germline CDR1 is WSHSY and CDR2 is SAAADI. CDR3 loop: CASSDTGGPSYEQYF. The CDR3 DNA is TGCGCCAGCAGTGATACAGGGGGCCCCTCCTACGAGCAGTACTTC.

The V call is TRBV9, the J call TRBJ2-2; D possibly corresponds to TRBD1 (5 bases). With 4 bases removed from V and 6 bases from J, the gap between germline ends came to 13 bases. This CDR3 has 14 amino acids. The germline V gene encodes CDR1 SGDLS and CDR2 YYNGEE. CDR3: CASSYAGYAGELFF. CDR3 DNA sequence: TGTGCCAGCAGCTACGCAGGGTACGCCGGGGAGCTGTTTTTT.

The V call is TRBV10-3, the J call TRBJ1-2; D remains ambiguous. Germline values: CDR1 ENHRY, CDR2 SYGVKD. CDR3 length equals 13 residues. Trimming cost V 11 bases and J 0 bases, with 13 bases left between them. The CDR3 protein is CASTRDTNYGYTF. DNA for the CDR3: TGTGCCTCGACCCGAGATACTAACTATGGCTACACCTTC.

In this sample, this clonotype turned up many times. The gene calls are TRBV6-1 and TRBJ2-1, with D unclear. The germline V and J ends were trimmed by 7 bases and 2 bases, with 12 bases remaining between them. This CDR3 has 14 amino acids. Germline CDR1 is MNHNS and CDR2 is SASEGT. The CDR3 spells CASMVRQTYNEQFF. CDR3 in DNA: TGTGCCAGCATGGTCCGGCAAACCTACAATGAGCAGTTCTTC.

This clonotype has ten or more counts. The chain uses TRBV5-1 and TRBJ1-4, with 9 bases matching TRBD1. This CDR3 is built from 16 residues. CDR1 and CDR2 from the germline V gene are SGHRS and YFSETQ. V gave up 4 bases and J gave up 8 bases; unmatched junction bases: 12. The CDR3 sequence: CASSTLTGGAKEKLFF. Here the CDR3 DNA reads TGCGCCAGCAGCACCTTAACAGGGGGCGCGAAGGAAAAACTGTTTTTT.

This clonotype appeared many times. The chain uses TRBV6-5 and TRBJ2-7; no definite D call. The CDR3 is made up of 12 amino acids. V gave up 4 bases and J gave up 3 bases, with 7 bases separating them. In germline, CDR1 is MNHEY, CDR2 SVGAGI. The CDR3 nucleotides read TGTGCCAGCAGTTTTGGCTACTACGAGCAGTACTTC. Protein sequence: CASSFGYYEQYF.

This clonotype was seen more than once but under ten times. The chain carries TRBV6-2 or TRBV6-3 and TRBJ2-3; TRBD2 aligns across 7 bases. J lost 7 bases, V lost 5 bases, and 12 bases had no gene match. The CDR3 has 15 amino acids. Germline V gives CDR1 MNHEY, CDR2 SVGEGT. This chain's CDR3 is CASSATSPRTHTQYF. In nucleotides, the CDR3 is TGTGCCAGCAGTGCGACTAGCCCTCGCACGCATACGCAGTATTTT.

This clonotype has just a few counts. This chain links TRBV6-5 with TRBJ1-1, with D hard to call. The germline V and J ends were trimmed by 2 bases and 11 bases, with 9 bases remaining between them. The CDR3 spans 11 residues. CDR1 is MNHEY and CDR2 is SVGAGI in the germline V gene. CDR3 protein: CASSYQTVAFF. In DNA, the CDR3 is TGTGCCAGCAGTTACCAGACGGTTGCTTTCTTT.

This clonotype was detected many times. V and J are TRBV3-1 and TRBJ2-5; the match to TRBD2 covers 8 bases. Looked up from germline, CDR1 is LGHDT and CDR2 is YNNKEL (reference sequence). Germline trimming cut 1 base from V and 2 bases from J; bases unmatched to any gene: 6. CDR3 size: 16 residues. DNA of the CDR3: TGTGCCAGCAGCCAAGCACTAGCGGCAGGACAAGAGACCCAGTACTTC. The encoded protein is CASSQALAAGQETQYF.

This clonotype was counted at least ten times. The chain carries TRBV12-3 or TRBV12-4 and TRBJ2-1, with 7 bases that match TRBD1. J was trimmed by 9 bases and V by 5 bases; bases with no gene match: 10. This CDR3 region has 14 residues. The CDR3 DNA is TGTGCCAGCAGTCCCGACAGGGTGGTGGGTGAGCAGTTCTTC. Translated: CASSPDRVVGEQFF.

The chain joins TRBV18 to TRBJ1-3; D call uncertain. The CDR3 consists of 15 residues. V lost 6 bases and J 3 bases, leaving 15 bases between the germline ends. The germline gives CDR1 KGHSH, CDR2 LQKENI. The CDR3 region has the DNA TGTGCCAGCTCCCACGGCTTACAAGGTGGAAACACCATATATTTT. Translating gives CASSHGLQGGNTIYF.

This clonotype occurred many times. The gene calls are TRBV4-2 and TRBJ1-4, with D unresolved. V was clipped by 1 base and J by 4 bases, with 10 bases between them. CDR3 length equals 15 residues. Germline CDR1 and CDR2: LGHNA and YNFKEQ. Here the CDR3 DNA reads TGTGCCAGCAGCCAAGGCTCACATAATAATGAAAAACTGTTTTTT. Its translation is CASSQGSHNNEKLFF.

At least ten counts were recorded for this clonotype. This chain uses TRBV2 with TRBJ2-7; 8 nucleotides align to TRBD1. Germline values: CDR1 SNHLY, CDR2 FYNNEI. The V gene end was trimmed by 3 bases and the J gene end by 5 bases; junction bases not matched to a gene: 6. This CDR3 spans 14 amino acids. Here the CDR3 reads CASSDTQGVHEQYF. The DNA for the CDR3 is TGTGCCAGCAGTGACACACAGGGGGTCCACGAGCAGTACTTC.

The chain is built from TRBV19 and TRBJ1-5; 9 bases fit TRBD1. There are 17 residues in the CDR3. Looked up from germline, CDR1 is LNHDA and CDR2 is SQIVND (reference sequence). Unmatched junction bases numbered 12, after V lost 5 bases and J lost 4 bases. The CDR3 loop reads CASSAVNKDRGNQPQHF. The CDR3 DNA is TGTGCCAGTAGTGCCGTAAACAAGGACAGGGGTAATCAGCCCCAGCATTTT.

This chain connects TRBV11-2 to TRBJ1-1; D unresolved. Germline V CDR1 and CDR2: SGHAT, FQNNGV. V gave up 2 bases and J gave up 0 bases, with 10 bases separating them. The CDR3 runs 15 residues. CDR3 in DNA: TGTGCCAGCAGCTTATCTTCTGGGATGAACACTGAAGCTTTCTTT. Its protein is CASSLSSGMNTEAFF.

This clonotype has a count of ten or more. The J gene is TRBJ1-4, the V gene TRBV28; D possibly corresponds to TRBD1 (6 bases). Germline values: CDR1 MDHEN, CDR2 SYDVKM. The CDR3 covers 13 residues. Trimming left V 6 bases short and J 8 bases short, with 13 bases between. The CDR3 here is CASSILRGEKLFF. As DNA, the CDR3 is TGTGCCAGCAGCATCCTCAGGGGCGAAAAACTGTTTTTT.